These T cell receptor beta chains were read from a single sample in a study of blood T cell repertoires in COVID-19. Here immunoSEQ multiplex PCR was the method, and the copy in TCRdb shows in-frame clones only, minus some. The sample has some 110,000 clones, roughly 85% seen once. The source material was peripheral blood. The receptors derive from a man aged 50 or older with acute or convalescent COVID-19. Both conserved end residues are part of each CDR3. A D gene is named only where the DNA matches it firmly. Where a row states a size, it is once, few, many or the class of an expanded clone; other rows omit it.

J | size | V | D | DNA | CDR3
TRBJ2-5 | NA | TRBV7-8 | TRBD1 | TGTGCCAGCAGCCGGGCCGGGACAGGGTACCAAGAGACCCAGTACTTC | CASSRAGTGYQETQYF
TRBJ1-6 | NA | TRBV18 | TRBD1 | TGTGCCAGCTCACAAGGCCCGACAGGGGGTTTAGGGGACCTTAATTCACCCCTCCACTTT | CASSQGPTGGLGDLNSPLHF
TRBJ2-7 | NA | TRBV6-6 | TRBD2 | TGTGCCAGCAGTTCCTCTAGCGGGAGATTCTCCGAGCAGTACTTC | CASSSSSGRFSEQYF
TRBJ1-1 | NA | TRBV7-9 | TRBD1 | TGTGCCAGCAGCTTGACAGGGGGTCCCACTGAAGCTTTCTTT | CASSLTGGPTEAFF
TRBJ2-4 | NA | TRBV19 | TRBD1 | TGTGCCAGTAGTCCCGGGACAGGGCTTGGAAACATTCAGTACTTC | CASSPGTGLGNIQYF
TRBJ1-1 | NA | TRBV9 | NA | TGTGCCAGCAGCCCACCGGACACTGAAGCTTTCTTT | CASSPPDTEAFF
TRBJ1-1 | NA | TRBV4-2 | NA | TGTGCCAGCTACCCGACAGTTTCAATTGCGAACACTGAAGCTTTCTTT | CASYPTVSIANTEAFF
TRBJ1-1 | NA | TRBV7-8 | NA | TGTGCCAGCCGGGGAGCCCTGAACACTGAAGCTTTCTTT | CASRGALNTEAFF
TRBJ2-7 | NA | TRBV5-6 | TRBD1 | TGTGCCAGCAGTATCGGGACAGGGGGCTACGAGCAGTACTTC | CASSIGTGGYEQYF
TRBJ1-6 | NA | TRBV28 | NA | TGTGCCAGCAGCCCCGGACAGAACTATATAATTCACCCCCTCCACTTT | CASSPGQNYIIHPLHF
TRBJ1-5 | NA | TRBV7-8 | NA | TGTGCCAGCAGCGACACCGCCGATCAGCCCCAGCATTTT | CASSDTADQPQHF
TRBJ2-1 | NA | TRBV6-5 | NA | TGTGCCAGCACTGCAGGGCCCTACAATGAGCAGTTCTTC | CASTAGPYNEQFF
TRBJ2-5 | NA | TRBV18 | TRBD1 | TGTGCCAGCTCACCAAACAGGGGGCATCAAGAGACCCAGTACTTC | CASSPNRGHQETQYF
TRBJ2-7 | NA | TRBV19 | NA | TGTGCCAGTAGTATACCGGGAGCCTACGAGCAGTACTTC | CASSIPGAYEQYF
TRBJ2-7 | NA | TRBV6-2/TRBV6-3 | NA | TGTGCCAGCAGTTACATTTCGGAGCCCTCCTACGAGCAGTACTTC | CASSYISEPSYEQYF
TRBJ1-6 | NA | TRBV6-1 | NA | TGTGCCAGCAGTGAAAAAAAGTCCGGGACGGGAGATCCCCTCCACTTT | CASSEKKSGTGDPLHF
TRBJ2-3 | few | TRBV5-4 | TRBD2 | TGTGCCAGCAGGGCCGCGGCTAGCGGGACAGATACGCAGTATTTT | CASRAAASGTDTQYF
TRBJ2-7 | NA | TRBV11-2 | TRBD1 | TGTGCCAGCAGCCTCTTTACGGGACAGGTCACCTACGAGCAGTACTTC | CASSLFTGQVTYEQYF
TRBJ2-2 | once | TRBV9 | TRBD2 | TGTGCCAGCAGCCAGAGCGGGAGGGCCAACACCGGGGAGCTGTTTTTT | CASSQSGRANTGELFF
TRBJ2-4 | NA | TRBV5-4 | TRBD1 | TGTGCCAGCAGCTTGGGAAGTCCCGGGACAGTCAAAAACATTCAGTACTTC | CASSLGSPGTVKNIQYF
TRBJ2-3 | NA | TRBV9 | NA | TGTGCCAGCAGCGATCGACAGGGAGGTCGCACAGATACGCAGTATTTT | CASSDRQGGRTDTQYF
TRBJ1-5 | once | TRBV6-1 | TRBD1 | TGTGCCAGCAGTGACCTCGACAGGGTGGCCCAGCATTTT | CASSDLDRVAQHF
TRBJ1-1 | NA | TRBV6-2/TRBV6-3 | TRBD1 | TGTGCCAGCAGTTACTCGACAGGGGGTGAAGCTTTCTTT | CASSYSTGGEAFF
TRBJ2-7 | NA | TRBV3-1/TRBV3-2 | TRBD1 | TGTGCCAGCAGCCGGACAGGGTACGAGCAGTACTTC | CASSRTGYEQYF
TRBJ1-5 | few | TRBV7-8 | NA | TGTGCCAGCAGCCCCGTTCCGTCAGGGATACGCAATCAGCCCCAGCATTTT | CASSPVPSGIRNQPQHF
TRBJ2-1 | NA | TRBV24-1 | TRBD1 | TGTGCCACCAGTGCCACAGGGGTCAATGAGCAGTTCTTC | CATSATGVNEQFF
TRBJ2-1 | few | TRBV6-6 | TRBD2 | TGTGCCAGCAGTTCGCAAGCTAGCGGGGGTTACAATGAGCAGTTCTTC | CASSSQASGGYNEQFF
TRBJ2-2 | NA | TRBV10-3 | NA | TGTGCCATGAGAGGGTCGATCACCGGGGAGCTGTTTTTT | CAMRGSITGELFF
TRBJ1-4 | once | TRBV2 | NA | TGTGCCAGCAGTGAAGGAAACAGGGTGTCTGGAAAACTGTTTTTT | CASSEGNRVSGKLFF
TRBJ2-7 | NA | TRBV11-2 | TRBD1 | TGTGCCAGCAGCGGGGGACAGGGGGATCTCTACGAGCAGTACTTC | CASSGGQGDLYEQYF
TRBJ1-1 | NA | TRBV14 | NA | TGTGCCAGCAGCCCGCTATACAGGGCGGGTGAAGCTTTCTTT | CASSPLYRAGEAFF
TRBJ2-3 | NA | TRBV9 | TRBD2 | TGTGCCAGCAGCGTAGGGGGCGGGAGTGGCGCAGATACGCAGTATTTT | CASSVGGGSGADTQYF